The 23 T cell receptor beta chains below come from one sample, sequenced in a study of OX40 agonist ivuxolimab in advanced cancers. Libraries were constructed by the immunoSEQ multiplex PCR assay. Imported from immuneACCESS, the table was reduced by TCRdb to in-frame sequences with V and J called. These copies leave out some clones; in studies compared against another copy, an unresolved V gene accounts for under half, and the cause of the remainder is not known. The sample table records tens of thousands of clones; roughly nine tenths of these occur just once. About 4.4% of the sample is in the top ten clones. Material: CD4+ or CD8+ T cells sorted from blood, obtained in a trial of the OX40 agonist ivuxolimab. Source of these receptors: an adult with an advanced solid tumor such as melanoma, head and neck, liver or kidney cancer.

The gene calls are TRBV7-9 and TRBJ1-4, with D possibly matching TRBD1 (5 bases). V lost 5 bases to trimming and J lost 8 bases, with 12 bases between them. The CDR3 has 13 amino acids. Germline V gives CDR1 SEHNR, CDR2 FQNEAQ (reference sequence). The DNA of the CDR3 is TGTGCCAGCAGCCCCCCGGGGGAGGAAAAACTGTTTTTT. This gives the protein CASSPPGEEKLFF. The whole variable domain, filled in from reference TRBV7-9 and TRBJ1-4, reads DTGVSQNPRHKITKRGQNVTFRCDPISEHNRLYWYRQTLGQGPEFLTYFQNEAQLEKSRLLSDRFSAERPKGSFSTLEIQRTEQGDSAMYLCASSPPGEEKLFFGSGTQLSVL.

The chain uses TRBV9 and TRBJ1-5; the match to TRBD1 covers 7 bases. This CDR3 has 15 amino acids. CDR1 and CDR2 (germline): SGDLS, YYNGEE. V shed 3 bases, J shed 3 bases, and the junction held 6 bases outside the gene matches. CDR3 residues: CASSDRDSDNQPQHF. The CDR3 bases are TGTGCCAGCAGCGACCGGGACAGTGACAATCAGCCCCAGCATTTT. The full variable domain, in which reference TRBV9 and TRBJ1-5 provide the parts outside the CDR3, is DSGVTQTPKHLITATGQRVTLRCSPRSGDLSVYWYQQSLDQGLQFLIQYYNGEERAKGNILERFSAQQFPDLHSELNLSSLELGDSALYFCASSDRDSDNQPQHFGDGTRLSIL.

This clone was picked up one time. V gene TRBV27 combines with J gene TRBJ1-6; 9 positions agree with TRBD1. Trimming took 8 bases from V and 7 from J; bases not matched to a gene: 6. CDR1 is MNHEY, CDR2 SMNVEV, per germline (reference sequence). The CDR3 contains 14 residues. In DNA, the CDR3 is TGTGCCAGCGGGATTGGGACAGGGAATTCACCCCTCCACTTT. It translates to CASGIGTGNSPLHF.

The chain couples TRBV4-1 to TRBJ2-1, with no clear D. The ends were cut back, 2 bases at V and 8 bases at J, with 10 bases in the middle. The germline V gene encodes CDR1 MGHRA and CDR2 YSYEKL. There are 13 residues in the CDR3. The CDR3: CASSQLDADEQFF. CDR3 DNA sequence: TGCGCCAGCAGCCAATTGGACGCGGATGAGCAGTTCTTC.

CDR3 loop: CASSLADKVVETQYF. DNA for the CDR3: TGTGCCAGCAGCTTAGCCGACAAGGTCGTCGAGACCCAGTACTTC. The rearrangement links TRBV7-9 to TRBJ2-5; the D is unclear. The V gene lost 0 bases and the J gene lost 5 bases, with 13 bases spanning the gap. There are 15 residues in the CDR3. Germline assignment: CDR1 SEHNR and CDR2 FQNEAQ (reference sequence).

The chain uses TRBV9 and TRBJ2-1; 8 bases line up with TRBD2. This CDR3 is 15 amino acids long. The V gene's germline CDR1 is SGDLS and CDR2 YYNGEE. V lost 3 bases to trimming and J lost 5 bases; unmatched junction nucleotides: 7. The CDR3 sequence: CASSAPGLENNEQFF. For the CDR3, the DNA is TGTGCCAGCAGCGCCCCGGGACTAGAGAACAATGAGCAGTTCTTC.

This clone appeared once. The genes are TRBV7-6 and TRBJ1-5, with D unresolved. The CDR3 consists of 12 residues. The V and J ends lost 1 base and 7 bases respectively, with 5 bases between them. Germline loops: CDR1 SGHVS, CDR2 FNYEAQ. In DNA form, the CDR3 reads TGTGCCAGCAGCTTAGTTAACCAGCCCCAGCATTTT. Translated, it gives CASSLVNQPQHF.

A single count supports this clone. This chain links TRBV7-9 with TRBJ1-2; 8 nucleotides match TRBD1. V lost 5 bases, J lost 2 bases, and 10 bases stayed unmatched. The length of the CDR3 is 16 residues. Looked up from germline, CDR1 is SEHNR and CDR2 is FQNEAQ (reference sequence). CDR3 loop: CASSPRDRPSNYGYTF. CDR3 nucleotide sequence: TGTGCCAGCAGCCCCCGGGACAGGCCCTCCAACTATGGCTACACCTTC.

In the case of this clone: A read error may produce the germline difference seen at one junction end. Other DNA sequences within the sample encode an identical CDR3. This chain joins TRBV6-5 and TRBJ2-1, with TRBD2 as a possible D gene (5 bases). Germline V gene data show CDR1 as MNHEY and CDR2 as SVGAGI. The CDR3 has 12 residues. CDR3 region: CASSYREGEQFF. Here the CDR3 DNA reads TGTGCTAGCAGTTACCGGGAAGGGGAGCAGTTCTTC.

The rearrangement joins TRBV27 to TRBJ2-7; D unresolved. The CDR3 sequence is 14 residues long. Trimming took off 4 bases at V and 6 bases at J, with 16 bases between the two ends. Germline V gives CDR1 MNHEY, CDR2 SMNVEV (reference sequence). For the CDR3, the DNA is TGTGCCAGCAGTTCGGAGTTGGGTTTGATCGAGCAGTACTTC. Translation gives CASSSELGLIEQYF.

The chain employs TRBV6-6 and TRBJ1-1; D remains ambiguous. There are 12 residues in the CDR3. V was clipped by 3 bases and J by 3 bases, with 5 bases between them. The germline gives CDR1 MNHNY, CDR2 SVGAGI (reference sequence). The CDR3 sequence: CASSYGDTEAFF. CDR3 coding DNA: TGTGCCAGCAGTTATGGGGACACTGAAGCTTTCTTT.

The rearrangement links TRBV9 to TRBJ2-5, with a tentative D call TRBD1 (7 bases). V was clipped by 0 bases and J by 1 base, with 13 bases between them. Germline CDR1 SGDLS, CDR2 YYNGEE. The length of the CDR3 is 16 residues. CDR3 region: CASSVEGAGIQETQYF. The CDR3 nucleotides read TGTGCCAGCAGCGTAGAGGGGGCGGGGATCCAAGAGACCCAGTACTTC.

This chain connects TRBV5-1 to TRBJ2-7; no clear D. The CDR3 loop spans 9 amino acids. CDR1 is SGHRS and CDR2 is YFSETQ in the germline V gene. V lost 4 bases, J lost 5 bases, and 1 base lay in between. As DNA, the CDR3 is TGCGCCAGCAGCCACGAGCAGTACTTC. Protein: CASSHEQYF.

This clone was detected once. The chain recombines TRBV19 with TRBJ2-5; TRBD2 agrees at 7 bases. V trimming: 7 bases; J trimming: 2 bases; junction bases outside the gene matches: 1. Germline loops: CDR1 LNHDA, CDR2 SQIVND (reference sequence). This CDR3 has 12 amino acids. The CDR3 sequence is CASKAGQETQYF. In DNA form, the CDR3 reads TGTGCCAGTAAAGCGGGGCAAGAGACCCAGTACTTC.

The chain recombines TRBV11-3 with TRBJ2-3; D not resolved. This CDR3 region has 15 residues. Between the trimmed V and J ends, which lost 5 bases and 0 bases, there was a span of 12 bases. Germline CDR1 is SGHNT and CDR2 is YENEEA. The CDR3 DNA reads TGTGCCAGCAGCACCACGGACGGTAGCACAGATACGCAGTATTTT. Protein product: CASSTTDGSTDTQYF.

This chain joins TRBV13 and TRBJ2-3; 9 nucleotides line up with TRBD1. Germline-derived CDR1 and CDR2 are PRHDT and FYEKMQ (reference sequence). With 4 bases clipped from V and 1 base from J, the junction kept 3 bases outside the gene matches. This CDR3 contains 15 residues. The CDR3 sequence: CASSSQGAGTDTQYF. In nucleotides, the CDR3 is TGTGCCAGCAGCTCACAGGGGGCTGGCACAGATACGCAGTATTTT.

This chain connects TRBV2 to TRBJ2-3; 8 bases are shared with TRBD1. Trimming cost V 4 bases and J 6 bases; bases outside gene matches: 3. This CDR3 is 13 amino acids long. The germline gives CDR1 SNHLY, CDR2 FYNNEI. CDR3 amino acids: CASSAGGLDTQYF. As DNA, the CDR3 is TGTGCCAGCAGTGCAGGGGGCCTGGATACGCAGTATTTT.

J is TRBJ2-1 and V is TRBV5-1; TRBD2 is a possible D gene (5 bases). Germline values: CDR1 SGHRS, CDR2 YFSETQ. CDR3 length equals 16 residues. Trimming took 4 bases from V and 6 from J, leaving 20 bases between them. This CDR3 reads CASSLAGPPGVNEQFF. For the CDR3, the DNA is TGCGCCAGCAGCCTTGCAGGACCTCCCGGGGTCAATGAGCAGTTCTTC.

This chain connects TRBV5-4 to TRBJ1-2; TRBD1 aligns across 11 bases. V lost 3 bases to trimming and J lost 0 bases; unmatched junction nucleotides: 7. This CDR3 is 17 amino acids long. Per the germline V gene, CDR1 is SGHNT and CDR2 is YYREEE (reference sequence). For the CDR3, the DNA is TGTGCCAGCAGCTGGGAAGGACAGGGGGCAGCTAACTATGGCTACACCTTC. Its translation is CASSWEGQGAANYGYTF.

A single count supports this clone. The genes are TRBV9 and TRBJ2-1; perhaps TRBD1 as D (6 bases). In germline, CDR1 is SGDLS, CDR2 YYNGEE. The CDR3 is 12 amino acids. Trimming cost V 3 bases and J 8 bases, with 9 bases left between them. CDR3 sequence (DNA): TGTGCCAGCAGCGGCGAGGGGGATGAGCAGTTCTTC. Translating it yields CASSGEGDEQFF.

The count of this clone is one. V and J are TRBV4-1 and TRBJ1-5, with unresolved D. V was trimmed by 3 bases and J by 7 bases, leaving 13 bases between them. Per the germline V gene, CDR1 is MGHRA and CDR2 is YSYEKL. The CDR3 runs 14 residues. CDR3 loop: CASSQQTLSQPQHF. In DNA, the CDR3 is TGCGCCAGCAGCCAGCAAACATTATCACAGCCCCAGCATTTT.

V and J are TRBV6-6 and TRBJ2-3, with D unclear. Germline CDR1 MNHNY, CDR2 SVGAGI (reference sequence). V lost 7 bases and J 0 bases, leaving 11 bases between the germline ends. The CDR3 runs to 14 residues. Here the CDR3 DNA reads TGTGCCAGCATCATAGGATCTAGCACAGATACGCAGTATTTT. This sequence encodes CASIIGSSTDTQYF.

The chain joins TRBV7-6 to TRBJ1-1; no clear D. This CDR3 contains 15 residues. The ends were cut back, 5 bases at V and 0 bases at J, with 13 bases in the middle. Germline V gene sequence: CDR1 SGHVS, CDR2 FNYEAQ. The DNA of the CDR3 is TGTGCCAGCAGCCTGGGTCCGCAGATGAACACTGAAGCTTTCTTT. Translation gives CASSLGPQMNTEAFF.